Listed here are 8 T cell receptor beta chains from one sample, sequenced in a study of blood T cell repertoires in COVID-19 (dated by TCRdb to 2019 to 2021). Libraries were made using the immunoSEQ multiplex PCR assay. TCRdb limited this immuneACCESS table to in-frame rearrangements with V and J called. A share of clones is missing; checked studies link under half to unresolved V genes, and the rest is unexplained. The sample includes about 190,000 clones, with more than 85% observed a single time. In total, the top ten clones hold around 1.1% of the sample. Input material: peripheral blood. These receptors all come from a man aged 25 to 40 with acute or convalescent COVID-19.

This clone was counted between two and nine times. The chain couples TRBV2 to TRBJ1-5, with unresolved D. This CDR3 is built from 13 residues. Germline lookup yields CDR1 SNHLY and CDR2 FYNNEI. V lost 7 bases, J lost 5 bases, and 12 bases lay in between. The CDR3 DNA is TGTGCCAGCAATGTAGGGCGGGATCAGCCCCAGCATTTT. Its protein is CASNVGRDQPQHF.

CDR3 nucleotides: TGTGCCAGCAGGACAGGGGTGAACACTGAAGCTTTCTTT. This encodes CASRTGVNTEAFF. V gene TRBV6-5 combines with J gene TRBJ1-1; 8 bases are shared with TRBD1. The CDR3 is 13 residues long. The germline gives CDR1 MNHEY, CDR2 SVGAGI. After removal of 6 bases from V and 0 bases from J, the junction contained 0 bases not matched to a gene.

This clone came up once. This sequence joins TRBV27 and TRBJ2-5; 9 nucleotides line up with TRBD2. Germline CDR1 is MNHEY and CDR2 is SMNVEV (reference sequence). J lost 5 bases, V lost 6 bases, and 16 bases had no gene match. This CDR3 spans 17 amino acids. The CDR3 nucleotides read TGTGCCAGCAGCCGATATAGCGGGAGTTGGTTTGGGGAGACCCAGTACTTC. It translates to CASSRYSGSWFGETQYF.

The CDR3 DNA is TGTGCCAGCAGTGAATACTTCCCGGGACAGAGTAACACCGGGGAGCTGTTTTTT. Its translation is CASSEYFPGQSNTGELFF. The rearrangement links TRBV25-1 to TRBJ2-2; 7 bases are a match to TRBD1. Trimming took 0 bases from V and 2 from J; bases not matched to a gene: 9. The CDR3 is made up of 18 amino acids. In germline, CDR1 is MGHDK, CDR2 SYGVNS.

The chain joins TRBV11-1 to TRBJ1-1; D is undetermined. The CDR3 contains 15 residues. V lost 5 bases and J 3 bases, leaving 16 bases between the germline ends. In germline, CDR1 is SGHAT, CDR2 FQDESV (reference sequence). CDR3 in amino acids: CASSDYRDGDTEAFF. The CDR3 DNA sequence: TGTGCCAGCAGCGATTACAGAGATGGCGACACTGAAGCTTTCTTT.

V is TRBV7-9 and J is TRBJ1-2; TRBD1 matches at 7 bases. This CDR3 region has 15 residues. Per the germline V gene, CDR1 is SEHNR and CDR2 is FQNEAQ (reference sequence). V was clipped by 5 bases and J by 8 bases; unmatched bases: 14. The CDR3 DNA reads TGTGCCAGCAGCCAGGGGGGACAAGAACTGGGAGGCTACACCTTC. Its protein is CASSQGGQELGGYTF.

This chain links TRBV5-1 with TRBJ1-1; D might be TRBD1 (5 bases). The CDR3 length is 14 residues. Between the trimmed V and J ends, which lost 0 bases and 3 bases, there was a span of 9 bases. From germline, CDR1 is SGHRS and CDR2 YFSETQ. CDR3 sequence: CASSLGQTYTEAFF. For the CDR3, the DNA is TGCGCCAGCAGCTTGGGACAGACCTACACTGAAGCTTTCTTT.

V is TRBV4-1 and J is TRBJ2-2, with 9 bases matching TRBD2. V shed 4 bases, J shed 5 bases, and the junction held 5 bases outside the gene matches. Germline V gene data show CDR1 as MGHRA and CDR2 as YSYEKL. The CDR3 extends over 15 amino acids. This chain's CDR3 is CASSLSGRRTGELFF. The CDR3 region has the DNA TGCGCCAGCAGCCTTAGCGGGAGACGAACCGGGGAGCTGTTTTTT.